This T cell receptor (beta chain) was found in a study of T cell changes during pregnancy in multiple sclerosis. V lost 5 bases to trimming and J lost 1 base; unmatched junction nucleotides: 0. The length of the CDR3 is 13 residues. Per the germline V gene, CDR1 is LNHNV and CDR2 is YYDKDF (reference sequence). Assay used: immunoSEQ multiplex PCR; TCRdb lists only in-frame clones, some missing. The repertoire holds tens of thousands of clones, 91% seen once, with roughly 5% in the top ten. The sample was CD8+ T cells from peripheral blood mononuclear cells, taken before pregnancy. This TCR was recovered from a female donor with multiple sclerosis, enrolled in a pregnancy study. This sequence joins TRBV15 and TRBJ2-3; the match to TRBD2 covers 7 bases. CDR3 DNA: TGTGCCACCAGCGGGGGGGGCACAGATACGCAGTATTTT. This translates into CATSGGGTDTQYF.